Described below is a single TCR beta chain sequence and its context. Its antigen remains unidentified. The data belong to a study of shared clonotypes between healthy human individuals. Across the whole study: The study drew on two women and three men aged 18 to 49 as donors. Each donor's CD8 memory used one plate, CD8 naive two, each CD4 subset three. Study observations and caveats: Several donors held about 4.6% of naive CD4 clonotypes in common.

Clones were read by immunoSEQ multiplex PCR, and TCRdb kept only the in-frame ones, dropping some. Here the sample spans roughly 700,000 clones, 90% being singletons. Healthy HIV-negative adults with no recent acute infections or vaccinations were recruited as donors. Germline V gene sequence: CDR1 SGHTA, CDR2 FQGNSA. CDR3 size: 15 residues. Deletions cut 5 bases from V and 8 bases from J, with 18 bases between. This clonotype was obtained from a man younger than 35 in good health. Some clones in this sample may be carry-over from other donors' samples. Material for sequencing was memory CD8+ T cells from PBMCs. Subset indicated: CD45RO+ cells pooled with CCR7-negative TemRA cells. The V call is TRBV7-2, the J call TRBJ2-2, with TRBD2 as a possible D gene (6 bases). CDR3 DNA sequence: TGTGCCAGCAGCCCGACTCTAGCGATCAGAGGGGAGCTGTTTTTT. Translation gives CASSPTLAIRGELFF.